The rows below give T cell receptor beta chains drawn from one sample of a study of T-cell reconstitution after alpha-beta-depleted transplantation in children. TCRdb called the PCR reads again in MiXCR, with one record for every CDR3 protein. The data show about 400,000 distinct CDR3 sequences, with about a fifth seen just once and around 4% held by the top ten. The starting material was PBMCs from the stem cell graft donor, obtained from the stem cell graft. Receptors were obtained from a human donor who donated a stem cell graft to a child with acute myeloid leukemia. Both conserved end residues are part of each CDR3. A D gene is named only where the DNA matches it firmly. Only some rows state a clone size, as once, few, many or a class for expanded clones.

v_gene	j_gene	d_gene	abundance	CDR3aa	CDR3nt
TRBV7-9	TRBJ2-3	.	.	CASPIRGGPTDTQYF	TGTGCCAGCCCAATCAGGGGGGGCCCCACAGATACGCAGTATTTT
TRBV5-1	TRBJ1-5	.	.	CASSQRPGHDQPQHF	TGCGCCAGCAGCCAAAGACCGGGGCACGATCAGCCCCAGCATTTT
TRBV7-2	TRBJ1-5	TRBD1	.	CASSRDRARQPQHF	TGTGCCAGCAGCCGGGACAGGGCGAGACAGCCCCAGCATTTT
TRBV13	TRBJ2-7	.	.	CASSLGLKTYEQYF	TGTGCCAGCAGCTTAGGGTTAAAGACGTACGAGCAGTACTTC
TRBV10-3	TRBJ2-3	TRBD2	.	CAIQTAGGTDTQYF	TGTGCCATCCAGACAGCGGGAGGGACAGATACGCAGTATTTT
TRBV20-1	TRBJ1-1	.	.	CSARDQGRPEAFF	TGCAGTGCTAGAGATCAGGGAAGGCCTGAAGCTTTCTTT
TRBV5-8	TRBJ1-1	.	.	CASSLEVKGPSNEAFF	TGTGCCAGCAGCTTGGAGGTCAAGGGCCCCTCGAATGAAGCTTTCTTT
TRBV24-1	TRBJ2-2	.	.	CATRGASSNTGELFF	TGTGCCACCAGGGGGGCAAGCTCGAACACCGGGGAGCTGTTTTTT
TRBV4-3	TRBJ2-2	.	.	CASSQDNGELFF	TGCGCCAGCAGCCAAGATAACGGGGAGCTGTTTTTT
TRBV5-1	TRBJ2-7	.	few	CASSQGPTISYEQYF	TGCGCCAGCAGCCAGGGGCCTACCATCTCCTACGAGCAGTACTTC
TRBV20-1	TRBJ2-5	TRBD2	few	CSAPQVGEGQYF	TGCAGTGCTCCCCAAGTTGGGGAGGGCCAGTACTTC
TRBV7-2	TRBJ2-1	.	.	CASSLARQRFNEQFF	TGTGCCAGCAGCTTAGCCCGACAGAGATTCAATGAGCAGTTCTTC
TRBV12-3/TRBV12-4	TRBJ2-1	.	few	CASSFLWGEGYNEQFF	TGTGCCAGCAGTTTTCTTTGGGGGGAAGGATACAATGAGCAGTTCTTC
TRBV7-3	TRBJ2-5	.	few	CASSLRGSETQYF	TGTGCCAGCAGCTTAAGAGGGAGTGAGACCCAGTACTTC
TRBV28	TRBJ1-1	.	.	CASVRQLVNTEAFF	TGTGCCAGCGTGAGACAGTTAGTGAACACTGAAGCTTTCTTT
TRBV10-3	TRBJ1-1	.	few	CAISRTANTEAFF	TGTGCCATCAGTAGGACTGCGAACACTGAAGCTTTCTTT
TRBV3-1	TRBJ1-1	.	few	CASSQDRRWTEAFF	TGTGCCAGCAGCCAAGATAGGCGATGGACTGAAGCTTTCTTT
TRBV7-9	TRBJ2-3	.	.	CASSDSVGDTQYF	TGTGCCAGCAGCGATTCAGTCGGAGATACGCAGTATTTT
TRBV6-1	TRBJ2-1	TRBD2	many	CASSELVAGMAYNEQFF	TGTGCCAGCAGTGAATTGGTAGCGGGGATGGCCTACAATGAGCAGTTCTTC
TRBV3-1	TRBJ2-5	.	.	CASSRPTRQETQYF	TGTGCCAGCAGCAGACCCACGAGACAAGAGACCCAGTACTTC